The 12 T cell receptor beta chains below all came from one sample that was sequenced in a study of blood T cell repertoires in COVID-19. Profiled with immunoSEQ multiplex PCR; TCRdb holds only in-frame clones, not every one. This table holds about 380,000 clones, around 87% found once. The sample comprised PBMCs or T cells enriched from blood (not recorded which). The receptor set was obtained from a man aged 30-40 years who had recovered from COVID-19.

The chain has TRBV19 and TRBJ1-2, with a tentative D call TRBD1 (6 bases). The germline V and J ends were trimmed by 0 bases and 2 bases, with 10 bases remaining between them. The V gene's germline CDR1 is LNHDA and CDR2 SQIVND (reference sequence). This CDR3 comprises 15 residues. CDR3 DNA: TGTGCCAGTAGTATAGAACGGACAGTAAACTATGGCTACACCTTC. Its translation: CASSIERTVNYGYTF.

For the CDR3, the DNA is TGTGCCAGCAGCGTAGCGGCGGGGAGGGTGGCTAACTATGGCTACACCTTC. Encoded protein: CASSVAAGRVANYGYTF. V is TRBV9 and J is TRBJ1-2; D ambiguous. V was cut by 0 bases and J by 0 bases, with 15 bases left in between. The germline CDR1 and CDR2 sequences are SGDLS and YYNGEE. There are 17 residues in the CDR3.

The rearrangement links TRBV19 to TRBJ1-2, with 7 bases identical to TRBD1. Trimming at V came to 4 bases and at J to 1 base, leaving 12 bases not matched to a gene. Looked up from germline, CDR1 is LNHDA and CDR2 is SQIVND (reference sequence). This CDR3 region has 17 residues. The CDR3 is CASSNNPTGVHNYGYTF. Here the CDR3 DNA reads TGTGCCAGTAGTAACAACCCCACAGGGGTCCATAACTATGGCTACACCTTC.

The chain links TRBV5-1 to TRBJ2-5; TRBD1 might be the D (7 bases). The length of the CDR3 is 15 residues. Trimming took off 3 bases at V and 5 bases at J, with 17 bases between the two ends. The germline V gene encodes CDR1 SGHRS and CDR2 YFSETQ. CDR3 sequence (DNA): TGCGCCAGCAGCTGGAACAGGGGAGGTTGGGAGACCCAGTACTTC. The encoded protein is CASSWNRGGWETQYF.

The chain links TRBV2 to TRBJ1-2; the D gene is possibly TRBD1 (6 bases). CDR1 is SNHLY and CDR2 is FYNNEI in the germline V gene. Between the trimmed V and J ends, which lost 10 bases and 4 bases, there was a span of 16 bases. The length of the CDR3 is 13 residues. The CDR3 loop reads CANNSAGVYGYTF. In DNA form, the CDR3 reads TGTGCCAACAACTCGGCAGGGGTCTATGGCTACACCTTC.

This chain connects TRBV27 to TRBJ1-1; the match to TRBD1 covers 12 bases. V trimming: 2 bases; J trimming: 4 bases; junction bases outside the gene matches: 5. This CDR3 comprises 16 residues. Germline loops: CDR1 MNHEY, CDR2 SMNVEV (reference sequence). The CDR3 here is CASSLRDRGPGTEAFF. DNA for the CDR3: TGTGCCAGCAGTTTACGGGACAGGGGGCCGGGCACTGAAGCTTTCTTT.

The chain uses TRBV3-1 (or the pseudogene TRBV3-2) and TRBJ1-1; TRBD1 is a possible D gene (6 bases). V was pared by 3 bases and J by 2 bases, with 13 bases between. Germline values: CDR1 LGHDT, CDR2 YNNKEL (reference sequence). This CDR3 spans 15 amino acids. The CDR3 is CASSQSWTANTEAFF. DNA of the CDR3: TGTGCCAGCAGCCAGTCCTGGACAGCTAACACTGAAGCTTTCTTT.

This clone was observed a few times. Here the CDR3 reads CASSRGRQANNSPLHF. The CDR3 DNA reads as TGTGCCAGTAGCCGGGGCCGACAGGCTAATAATTCACCCCTCCACTTT. The chain couples TRBV19 to TRBJ1-6, with D perhaps TRBD1 (6 bases). Germline loops: CDR1 LNHDA, CDR2 SQIVND (reference sequence). Trimming removed 6 bases at V and 5 bases at J, with 17 bases between. The CDR3 spans 16 residues.

The CDR3 sequence is CASSESRDRDEKLFF. In DNA form, the CDR3 reads TGTGCCAGCAGTGAATCTCGGGACAGGGATGAAAAACTGTTTTTT. This chain connects TRBV6-1 to TRBJ1-4; 9 bases are a match to TRBD1. This CDR3 has 15 residues. CDR1 and CDR2 from the germline V gene are MNHNS and SASEGT. J gave up 6 bases and V 2 bases, and 4 bases lay outside the gene matches.

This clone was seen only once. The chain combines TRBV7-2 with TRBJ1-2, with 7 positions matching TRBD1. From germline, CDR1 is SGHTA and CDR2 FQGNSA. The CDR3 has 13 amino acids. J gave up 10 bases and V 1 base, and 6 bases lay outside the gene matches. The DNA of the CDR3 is TGTGCCAGCAGCTTAGACTGGACAGGTGTCTACACCTTC. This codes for CASSLDWTGVYTF.

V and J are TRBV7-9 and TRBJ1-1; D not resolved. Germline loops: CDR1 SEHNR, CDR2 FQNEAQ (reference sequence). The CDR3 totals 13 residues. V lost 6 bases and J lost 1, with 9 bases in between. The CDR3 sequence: CASRSGSNTEAFF. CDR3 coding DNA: TGTGCCAGCAGGTCGGGGTCGAACACTGAAGCTTTCTTT. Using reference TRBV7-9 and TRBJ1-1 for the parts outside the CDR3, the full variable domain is DTGVSQNPRHKITKRGQNVTFRCDPISEHNRLYWYRQTLGQGPEFLTYFQNEAQLEKSRLLSDRFSAERPKGSFSTLEIQRTEQGDSAMYLCASRSGSNTEAFFGQGTRLTVV.

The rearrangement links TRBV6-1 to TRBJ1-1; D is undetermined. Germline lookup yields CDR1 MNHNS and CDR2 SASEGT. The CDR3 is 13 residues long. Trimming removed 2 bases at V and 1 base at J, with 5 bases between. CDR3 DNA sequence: TGTGCCAGCAGTGAAAAACAGAACACTGAAGCTTTCTTT. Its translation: CASSEKQNTEAFF.